Many counts were recorded for the clone carrying this T cell receptor (beta chain). This sample is drawn from a study of T cells in Graves' hyperthyroidism and ophthalmopathy. The hyperthyroidism was newly diagnosed and had lasted under 2 months; the patients were aged 18 to 65. Researchers took RNA transcripts and amplified the TCR beta CDR3 regions from them. The HTBI primer set drove a first-round RT-PCR of the TCR CDR3. A single record per CDR3 protein comes from TCRdb applying MiXCR to the multiplex PCR reads. Of tens of thousands of distinct CDR3 sequences listed, roughly half are singletons. The sequence derives from a young man with Graves' hyperthyroidism. The sequenced sample consisted of peripheral blood or thyroid tissue (not recorded which).

The CDR3 sequence is CASSAWEAASGANVLTF. The CDR3 DNA is TGTGCCAGCAGCGCATGGGAGGCAGCCTCTGGGGCCAACGTCCTGACTTTC. The chain carries TRBV7-3 and TRBJ2-6; weak D call: TRBD2 (6 bases). V was cut by 5 bases and J by 0 bases, with 14 bases left in between. Germline CDR1 and CDR2: SGHTA and FQGTGA. The CDR3 has 17 residues.